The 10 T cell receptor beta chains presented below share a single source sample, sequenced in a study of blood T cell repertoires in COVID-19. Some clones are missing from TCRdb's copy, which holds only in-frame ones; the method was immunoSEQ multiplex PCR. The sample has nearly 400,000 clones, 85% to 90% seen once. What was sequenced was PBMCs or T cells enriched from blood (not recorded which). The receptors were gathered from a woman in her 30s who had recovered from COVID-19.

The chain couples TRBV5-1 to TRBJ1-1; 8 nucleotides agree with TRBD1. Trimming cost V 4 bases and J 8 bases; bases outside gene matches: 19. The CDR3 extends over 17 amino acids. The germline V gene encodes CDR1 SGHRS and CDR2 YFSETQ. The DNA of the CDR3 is TGCGCCAGCAGCCCCGGTAGGGCCGGGACAGGTCTTATGGAAGCTTTCTTT. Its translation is CASSPGRAGTGLMEAFF.

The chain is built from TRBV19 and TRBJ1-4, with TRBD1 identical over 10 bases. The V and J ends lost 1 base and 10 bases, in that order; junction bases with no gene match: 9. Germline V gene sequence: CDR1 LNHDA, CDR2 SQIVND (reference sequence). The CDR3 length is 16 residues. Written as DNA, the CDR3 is TGTGCCAGTAGTATAGTCGGACAGGGGGATCGTCGAAAACTGTTTTTT. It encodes CASSIVGQGDRRKLFF.

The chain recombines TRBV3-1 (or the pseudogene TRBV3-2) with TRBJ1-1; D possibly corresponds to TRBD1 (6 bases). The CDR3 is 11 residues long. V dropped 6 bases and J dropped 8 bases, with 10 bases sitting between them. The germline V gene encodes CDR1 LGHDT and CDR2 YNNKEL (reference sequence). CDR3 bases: TGTGCCAGCAGATACGGGACAGAAGCTTTCTTT. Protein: CASRYGTEAFF.

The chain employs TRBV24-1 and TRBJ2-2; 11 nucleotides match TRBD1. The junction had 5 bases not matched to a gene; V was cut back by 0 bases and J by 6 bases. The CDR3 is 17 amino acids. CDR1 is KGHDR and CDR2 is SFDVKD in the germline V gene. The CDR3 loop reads CATSDLMGQGGSGELFF. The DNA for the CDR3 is TGTGCCACCAGTGATTTGATGGGACAGGGGGGTTCCGGGGAGCTGTTTTTT.

CDR3: CASSYRDRGLNTEAFF. The CDR3 DNA follows: TGTGCCAGCAGTTACCGGGACAGGGGGCTGAACACTGAAGCTTTCTTT. This chain connects TRBV27 to TRBJ1-1, with 12 positions matching TRBD1. CDR1 is MNHEY and CDR2 is SMNVEV in the germline V gene (reference sequence). CDR3 length equals 16 residues. Germline trimming cut 4 bases from V and 0 bases from J; bases unmatched to any gene: 3.

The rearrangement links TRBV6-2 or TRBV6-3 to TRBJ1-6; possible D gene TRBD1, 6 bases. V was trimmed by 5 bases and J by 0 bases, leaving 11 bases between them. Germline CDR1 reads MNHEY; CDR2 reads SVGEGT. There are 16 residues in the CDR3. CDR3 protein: CASSRGQSSYNSPLHF. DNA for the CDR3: TGTGCCAGCAGTCGCGGACAGAGCTCCTATAATTCACCCCTCCACTTT.

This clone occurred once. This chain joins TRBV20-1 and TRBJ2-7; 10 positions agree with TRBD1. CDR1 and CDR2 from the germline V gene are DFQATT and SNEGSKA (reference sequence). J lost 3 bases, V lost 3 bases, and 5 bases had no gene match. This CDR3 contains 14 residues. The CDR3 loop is CSASMGTGVYEQYF. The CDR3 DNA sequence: TGCAGTGCTAGTATGGGGACAGGGGTCTACGAGCAGTACTTC.

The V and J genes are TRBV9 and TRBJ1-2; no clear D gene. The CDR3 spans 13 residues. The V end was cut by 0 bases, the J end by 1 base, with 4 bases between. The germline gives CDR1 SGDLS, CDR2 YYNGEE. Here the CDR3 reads CASSVDGNYGYTF. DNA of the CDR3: TGTGCCAGCAGCGTAGACGGTAACTATGGCTACACCTTC.

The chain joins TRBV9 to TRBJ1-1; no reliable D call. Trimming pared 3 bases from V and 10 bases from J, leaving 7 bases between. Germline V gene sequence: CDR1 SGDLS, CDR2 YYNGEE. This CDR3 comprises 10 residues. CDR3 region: CASSANRAFF. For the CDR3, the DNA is TGTGCCAGCAGCGCCAATAGAGCTTTCTTT. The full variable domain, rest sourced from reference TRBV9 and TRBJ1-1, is DSGVTQTPKHLITATGQRVTLRCSPRSGDLSVYWYQQSLDQGLQFLIQYYNGEERAKGNILERFSAQQFPDLHSELNLSSLELGDSALYFCASSANRAFFGQGTRLTVV.

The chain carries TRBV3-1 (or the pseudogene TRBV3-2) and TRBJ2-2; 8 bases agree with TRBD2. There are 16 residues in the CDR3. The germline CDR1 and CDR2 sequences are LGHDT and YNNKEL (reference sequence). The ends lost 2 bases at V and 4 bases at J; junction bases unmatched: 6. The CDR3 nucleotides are TGTGCCAGCAGCCAAACGGGGGGGTCGGGCACCGGGGAGCTGTTTTTT. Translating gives CASSQTGGSGTGELFF.